Each of the 12 T cell receptor beta chains below was sequenced from the same sample in a study of blood T cell repertoires in COVID-19. Produced via immunoSEQ multiplex PCR; TCRdb's table is partial and in-frame only. Here the sample spans roughly 300,000 clones, around 87% being singletons. The sequencing input was peripheral blood. Source of these receptors: a woman aged 35 to 49 who had recovered from COVID-19.

The J gene is TRBJ2-7, the V gene TRBV6-5, with 7 bases identical to TRBD1. Germline loops: CDR1 MNHEY, CDR2 SVGAGI. This CDR3 has 16 amino acids. V lost 0 bases, J lost 3 bases, and 8 bases stayed unmatched. The CDR3 nucleotides are TGTGCCAGCAGTTACTCGGTCGGACAGGCCCTCTACGAGCAGTACTTC. Translating it yields CASSYSVGQALYEQYF.

The V gene is TRBV19, the J gene TRBJ1-1; D perhaps matches TRBD1 (5 bases). V was trimmed by 6 bases and J by 1 base, leaving 9 bases between them. The CDR3 sequence is 13 residues long. Germline CDR1 LNHDA, CDR2 SQIVND (reference sequence). This chain's CDR3 is CASSRRENTEAFF. The CDR3 DNA reads as TGTGCCAGTAGCCGCAGGGAGAACACTGAAGCTTTCTTT.

This clone was observed a handful of times. The J gene is TRBJ1-2, the V gene TRBV7-9, with D tentatively TRBD1 (6 bases). Germline CDR1 SEHNR, CDR2 FQNEAQ (reference sequence). The length of the CDR3 is 14 residues. Between the trimmed V and J ends, which lost 3 bases and 5 bases, there was a span of 13 bases. CDR3 residues: CASSFGGGLYGYTF. The CDR3 nucleotides read TGTGCCAGCAGCTTCGGCGGGGGGCTATATGGCTACACCTTC.

The genes are TRBV10-3 and TRBJ1-5; D not certain. Per the germline V gene, CDR1 is ENHRY and CDR2 is SYGVKD. This CDR3 spans 16 amino acids. The V gene lost 0 bases and the J gene lost 7 bases, with 16 bases spanning the gap. CDR3 in DNA: TGTGCCATCAGTGAGTCGCACCCCAGGTTTTGGCAGCCCCAGCATTTT. This codes for CAISESHPRFWQPQHF.

The rearrangement uses TRBV11-2 and TRBJ1-1; no definite D call. Germline CDR1 SGHAT, CDR2 FQNNGV. The V end was cut by 0 bases, the J end by 0 bases, with 11 bases between. The CDR3 spans 16 residues. CDR3 DNA sequence: TGTGCCAGCAGCTTAGACGCACAGATCATGAACACTGAAGCTTTCTTT. Its protein product is CASSLDAQIMNTEAFF.

This chain links TRBV10-3 with TRBJ2-4; D might be TRBD2 (6 bases). This CDR3 has 13 amino acids. V was shortened by 6 bases and J by 5 bases, with 11 bases between the two germline ends. Germline-derived CDR1 and CDR2 are ENHRY and SYGVKD. The CDR3 sequence: CAIRGGSENIQYF. Written as DNA, the CDR3 is TGTGCCATCAGGGGGGGTAGTGAAAACATTCAGTACTTC.

V is TRBV19 and J is TRBJ2-2; D is possibly TRBD2 (6 bases). The CDR3 loop spans 12 amino acids. Between the trimmed V and J ends, which lost 7 bases and 9 bases, there was a span of 12 bases. The germline V gene has CDR1 LNHDA and CDR2 SQIVND (reference sequence). CDR3 DNA: TGTGCCAGTATTGGAGGGTACAGGGAGCTGTTTTTT. This encodes CASIGGYRELFF. Complete variable domain (other parts from reference TRBV19 and TRBJ2-2): DGGITQSPKYLFRKEGQNVTLSCEQNLNHDAMYWYRQDPGQGLRLIYYSQIVNDFQKGDIAEGYSVSREKKESFPLTVTSAQKNPTAFYLCASIGGYRELFFGEGSRLTVL.

The V and J genes are TRBV11-2 and TRBJ1-1; D might be TRBD1 (5 bases). The CDR3 extends over 18 amino acids. The germline V gene has CDR1 SGHAT and CDR2 FQNNGV. V was cut by 2 bases and J by 1 base, with 20 bases left in between. The CDR3 protein is CASSLFTGEASGNTEAFF. The CDR3 DNA sequence: TGTGCCAGCAGCTTATTTACGGGGGAGGCGTCAGGGAACACTGAAGCTTTCTTT. Based on the CDR3 plus reference TRBV11-2 and TRBJ1-1, the full variable domain is EAGVAQSPRYKIIEKRQSVAFWCNPISGHATLYWYQQILGQGPKLLIQFQNNGVVDDSQLPKDRFSAERLKGVDSTLKIQPAKLEDSAVYLCASSLFTGEASGNTEAFFGQGTRLTVV.

This chain joins TRBV28 and TRBJ2-7; D is perhaps TRBD1 (6 bases). The ends were cut back, 2 bases at V and 5 bases at J, with 13 bases in the middle. This CDR3 is built from 14 residues. The V gene's germline CDR1 is MDHEN and CDR2 SYDVKM. CDR3 DNA sequence: TGTGCCAGCAGTTTAATACAGGGTTCTGACGAGCAGTACTTC. This gives the protein CASSLIQGSDEQYF.

V is TRBV12-3 or TRBV12-4 and J is TRBJ1-2; D gene unclear. The CDR3 consists of 11 residues. V shed 10 bases and J shed 5 bases, with 11 bases lying between them. This CDR3 reads CATREVYGYTF. The CDR3 DNA follows: TGTGCCACCCGAGAGGTATATGGCTACACCTTC.

The chain uses TRBV5-1 and TRBJ2-5; 8 positions match TRBD1. CDR1 is SGHRS and CDR2 is YFSETQ in the germline V gene. CDR3 size: 14 residues. J lost 3 bases, V lost 3 bases, and 4 bases had no gene match. In DNA form, the CDR3 reads TGCGCCAGCAGCTACTGGACAGGGAAAGAGACCCAGTACTTC. Translation gives CASSYWTGKETQYF.

This clone was seen more than once but under ten times. The rearrangement links TRBV4-2 to TRBJ2-7; weak D call: TRBD2 (7 bases). This CDR3 is 15 amino acids long. Germline V gene lookup returns CDR1 LGHNA and CDR2 YNFKEQ. The V end was cut by 4 bases, the J end by 0 bases, with 13 bases between. The CDR3 DNA is TGTGCCAGCAGCCCCCCCGCGGGGGCCTCCTACGAGCAGTACTTC. Translated, it gives CASSPPAGASYEQYF.